The entry below describes one T cell receptor (beta chain). Its target is not known. Amplification used 60 Vbeta primers and 13 Jbeta primers. Sequencing was performed with immunoSEQ multiplex PCR; in TCRdb, only in-frame clones are kept and a portion is missing. In the table there are under 65,000 clones, more than 65% of which are singletons. V was clipped by 3 bases and J by 3 bases, with 15 bases between them. Germline lookup yields CDR1 MNHNS and CDR2 SASEGT. The CDR3 is made up of 16 amino acids. The data were taken from a study of cytomegalovirus exposure and HLA in healthy donors. The overall study: Researchers previously reported finding roughly 120 million unique TCR beta sequences from 150 million to 200 million T cells.

Study-wide points: Previous analysis showed most TCR beta V segments were productive about 87% or about 30% of the time.

V is TRBV6-1 and J is TRBJ2-1; possibly TRBD2 for D (6 bases). The receptor was derived from a young woman in good health and CMV-seronegative. The sample comprised PBMCs. CDR3 sequence reads: CASSDSGSLHYNEQFF. CDR3 nucleotide sequence: TGTGCCAGCAGTGATTCCGGGAGTCTCCACTACAATGAGCAGTTCTTC.